The 32 T cell receptor beta chains given below trace back to one sample, sequenced in a study of blood T cell repertoires in COVID-19. The repertoire was sequenced with immunoSEQ multiplex PCR; TCRdb's copy has only in-frame clones and lacks some. The profile shows about 200,000 clones, around nine tenths of them singletons. Material for sequencing was peripheral blood. Source of these receptors: a man aged 45 to 65 with COVID-19, enrolled during active disease.

V and J are TRBV5-4 and TRBJ1-1; D is unresolved. The CDR3 totals 14 residues. Trimming left V 4 bases short and J 1 base short, with 11 bases between. CDR1 is SGHNT, CDR2 YYREEE, per germline (reference sequence). The CDR3 is CASSPAIANTEAFF. For the CDR3, the DNA is TGTGCCAGCAGCCCTGCGATAGCGAACACTGAAGCTTTCTTT.

V and J are TRBV5-1 and TRBJ2-7; D gene ambiguous. Germline V gene data show CDR1 as SGHRS and CDR2 as YFSETQ. The CDR3 runs to 14 residues. Trimming left V 2 bases short and J 0 bases short, with 9 bases between. The CDR3 DNA sequence: TGCGCCAGCAGCTTTAGCTTTGGCTCCTACGAGCAGTACTTC. Protein: CASSFSFGSYEQYF.

The V call is TRBV6-2 or TRBV6-3, the J call TRBJ2-1; a possible D gene is TRBD2 (6 bases). Germline CDR1 MNHEY, CDR2 SVGEGT. Trimming stripped 5 bases from V and 2 bases from J, with 7 bases between. This CDR3 has 13 residues. Written as DNA, the CDR3 is TGTGCCAGCAGTGGGGGGACCTACAATGAGCAGTTCTTC. Protein product: CASSGGTYNEQFF.

The chain employs TRBV29-1 and TRBJ2-1, with 9 bases that match TRBD1. Unmatched junction bases numbered 6, after V lost 5 bases and J lost 7 bases. The CDR3 totals 13 residues. From germline, CDR1 is SQVTM and CDR2 ANQGSEA. The CDR3 is CSVTGTGWNEQFF. CDR3 DNA: TGCAGCGTTACCGGGACAGGGTGGAATGAGCAGTTCTTC.

This chain uses TRBV4-3 with TRBJ2-1; the match to TRBD2 covers 14 bases. Germline V gives CDR1 LGHNA, CDR2 YSLEER. Trimming removed 3 bases from V and 2 bases from J; junction bases left unmatched: 12. This CDR3 region has 20 residues. This CDR3 is CASSHLSGTSGGKAYNEQFF. CDR3 DNA: TGCGCCAGCAGCCATCTCTCCGGGACTAGCGGGGGAAAGGCCTACAATGAGCAGTTCTTC.

The V gene is TRBV29-1, the J gene TRBJ2-7, with 8 bases lining up with TRBD2. The CDR3 totals 14 residues. The germline V gene has CDR1 SQVTM and CDR2 ANQGSEA. After removal of 1 base from V and 0 bases from J, the junction contained 2 bases not matched to a gene. In DNA, the CDR3 is TGCAGCGTTGAAGCCGGGACTAGCTCCTACGAGCAGTACTTC. Encoded protein: CSVEAGTSSYEQYF.

The chain links TRBV3-1 (or the pseudogene TRBV3-2) to TRBJ2-5, with 7 bases aligning to TRBD1. Per the germline V gene, CDR1 is LGHDT and CDR2 is YNNKEL (reference sequence). Trimming removed 1 base from V and 7 bases from J; junction bases left unmatched: 12. This CDR3 region has 16 residues. CDR3 sequence reads: CASSQGSQGTRLTQYF. CDR3 DNA: TGTGCCAGCAGCCAAGGATCACAGGGGACGAGGTTGACCCAGTACTTC.

J is TRBJ1-5 and V is TRBV27; tentative D call: TRBD1 (6 bases). V shed 8 bases and J shed 2 bases, with 16 bases lying between them. The V gene's germline CDR1 is MNHEY and CDR2 SMNVEV (reference sequence). This CDR3 comprises 15 residues. CDR3 sequence: CASSTRDTGNQPQHF. In DNA, the CDR3 is TGTGCCAGCTCTACCCGGGACACGGGCAATCAGCCCCAGCATTTT.

This rearrangement joins TRBV19 to TRBJ1-1; 9 nucleotides match TRBD1. Germline trimming cut 6 bases from V and 5 bases from J; bases unmatched to any gene: 7. CDR1 LNHDA and CDR2 SQIVND come from the germline V gene (reference sequence). The CDR3 length is 14 residues. The chain's CDR3 is CASSYRGQSTEAFF. In nucleotides, the CDR3 is TGTGCCAGTAGCTACAGGGGGCAGAGTACTGAAGCTTTCTTT.

This clone was seen just once. The V call is TRBV19, the J call TRBJ1-1; D call uncertain. The V end was cut by 4 bases, the J end by 7 bases, with 37 bases between. CDR1 and CDR2 from the germline V gene are LNHDA and SQIVND (reference sequence). The CDR3 consists of 21 residues. CDR3 in amino acids: CASSSEILMHPRSPIYVEAFF. CDR3 nucleotides: TGTGCCAGTAGTAGCGAAATACTAATGCATCCCCGCTCCCCTATTTATGTTGAAGCTTTCTTT.

Here the CDR3 reads CASSLGGETEAFF. In nucleotides, the CDR3 is TGTGCCAGCAGTTTGGGAGGCGAGACTGAAGCTTTCTTT. The rearrangement uses TRBV28 and TRBJ1-1; the D is unclear. V dropped 3 bases and J dropped 5 bases, with 10 bases sitting between them. The CDR3 extends over 13 amino acids. From germline, CDR1 is MDHEN and CDR2 SYDVKM.

The chain carries TRBV7-2 and TRBJ2-7; 13 nucleotides align to TRBD2. The CDR3 runs to 16 residues. Germline CDR1 is SGHTA and CDR2 is FQGNSA. J lost 3 bases, V lost 8 bases, and 10 bases had no gene match. CDR3 sequence (DNA): TGTGCCAGCGAGAGGACTAGCGGGGGCGCCAACTACGAGCAGTACTTC. Its translation: CASERTSGGANYEQYF.

CDR3 nucleotides: TGTGCCAGCAGCCGGGACAGGGGCCACGAGCAGTACTTC. Translated, it gives CASSRDRGHEQYF. The chain has TRBV5-4 and TRBJ2-7; 10 bases are shared with TRBD1. CDR3 length equals 13 residues. Per the germline V gene, CDR1 is SGHNT and CDR2 is YYREEE (reference sequence). Germline trimming cut 4 bases from V and 5 bases from J; bases unmatched to any gene: 3.

The J gene is TRBJ2-7, the V gene TRBV18, with TRBD1 matching 8 bases. The CDR3 totals 15 residues. Germline assignment: CDR1 KGHSH and CDR2 LQKENI. J gave up 2 bases and V 1 base, and 4 bases lay outside the gene matches. The CDR3 coding sequence is TGTGCCAGCTCACCACGAGGACAGGGAGCCTACGAGCAGTACTTC. Its protein is CASSPRGQGAYEQYF.

The chain couples TRBV6-6 to TRBJ1-2, with a weak D call TRBD1 (5 bases). V lost 5 bases and J 0 bases, leaving 19 bases between the germline ends. The CDR3 runs 17 residues. The V gene's germline CDR1 is MNHNY and CDR2 SVGAGI (reference sequence). CDR3 DNA: TGTGCCAGCAGTCAGGAGACAGTCATCCAGACTAACTATGGCTACACCTTC. This translates into CASSQETVIQTNYGYTF.

The chain combines TRBV7-9 with TRBJ2-1; a possible D gene is TRBD1 (5 bases). The CDR3 consists of 15 residues. In germline, CDR1 is SEHNR, CDR2 FQNEAQ (reference sequence). Deletions cut 4 bases from V and 6 bases from J, with 16 bases between. CDR3 protein: CASSYPESRANEQFF. The CDR3, as DNA: TGTGCCAGCAGCTACCCGGAGTCCAGGGCCAATGAGCAGTTCTTC.

V usage is TRBV9 and J usage is TRBJ2-1, with 9 bases matching TRBD1. The CDR3 has 16 residues. CDR1 is SGDLS, CDR2 YYNGEE, per germline. Losses at the gene ends were 0 bases for V and 8 bases for J; bases not matched to a gene: 9. In DNA form, the CDR3 reads TGTGCCAGCAGCGTAGCTAACAGGGGGCGCGCCGATGAGCAGTTCTTC. This translates into CASSVANRGRADEQFF.

The CDR3 sequence: CAWSSGSSYEQYF. In nucleotides, the CDR3 is TGTGCCTGGAGTAGCGGGAGCTCCTACGAGCAGTACTTC. V usage is TRBV30 and J usage is TRBJ2-7; 8 positions match TRBD2. The length of the CDR3 is 13 residues. V trimming: 2 bases; J trimming: 0 bases; junction bases outside the gene matches: 0. CDR1 and CDR2 (germline): GTSNPN, SVGIG (reference sequence). Using reference TRBV30 and TRBJ2-7 for the parts outside the CDR3, the full variable domain is SQTIHQWPATLVQPVGSPLSLECTVEGTSNPNLYWYRQAAGRGLQLLFYSVGIGQISSEVPQNLSASRPQDRQFILSSKKLLLSDSGFYLCAWSSGSSYEQYFGPGTRLTVT.

Note on this clone: In the same sample, other DNA sequences code for this CDR3. The chain uses TRBV15 and TRBJ2-1, with 9 bases matching TRBD2. CDR1 is LNHNV, CDR2 YYDKDF, per germline (reference sequence). This CDR3 comprises 15 residues. The J segment lost 13 bases and the V segment lost 6 bases, leaving 16 bases of the junction unmatched. For the CDR3, the DNA is TGTGCCACCAGACCAGGACTGGCGGGAGGGCCGGGCCAGTTCTTC. Its protein product is CATRPGLAGGPGQFF.

This clone was seen a single time. The germline gene is not matched at one end of the junction; a read error may be the cause. CDR3 sequence (DNA): TGTGCCACCAGTGATTTGTATGAATTCGCCGGGACTAGCGGGATGGTTGCCTCCCACGAGCAGTACTTC. Protein sequence: CATSDLYEFAGTSGMVASHEQYF. The chain couples TRBV24-1 to TRBJ2-7; 13 bases are a match to TRBD2. The CDR3 totals 23 residues. Germline V gene sequence: CDR1 KGHDR, CDR2 SFDVKD.

This chain uses TRBV5-1 with TRBJ2-2; no reliable D call. Deletions cut 0 bases from V and 5 bases from J, with 5 bases between. The CDR3 has 13 amino acids. Germline lookup yields CDR1 SGHRS and CDR2 YFSETQ. In nucleotides, the CDR3 is TGCGCCAGCAGCTTGGCCGGGACCGGGGAGCTGTTTTTT. Its protein product is CASSLAGTGELFF.

This clone was detected once. The chain employs TRBV6-1 and TRBJ2-7; 8 bases are shared with TRBD1. V was pared by 2 bases and J by 3 bases, with 12 bases of the junction left unmatched. CDR1 and CDR2 (germline): MNHNS, SASEGT. The length of the CDR3 is 17 residues. In nucleotides, the CDR3 is TGTGCCAGCAGTGAATGGAGTCAGGGGGCGTATAGCTACGAGCAGTACTTC. Translated: CASSEWSQGAYSYEQYF.

The chain joins TRBV29-1 to TRBJ1-2; 9 positions agree with TRBD1. Trimming removed 6 bases from V and 6 bases from J; junction bases left unmatched: 5. Germline V gives CDR1 SQVTM, CDR2 ANQGSEA. The CDR3 totals 12 residues. The CDR3 loop reads CSVGGQGHGYTF. In DNA form, the CDR3 reads TGCAGCGTGGGGGGACAGGGTCATGGCTACACCTTC.

The gene calls are TRBV5-6 and TRBJ2-3; 8 nucleotides agree with TRBD1. Germline V CDR1 and CDR2: SGHDT, YYEEEE. CDR3 length: 15 residues. After removal of 4 bases from V and 5 bases from J, the junction contained 9 bases not matched to a gene. This chain's CDR3 is CASSPTRGQGDTQYF. For the CDR3, the DNA is TGTGCCAGCAGCCCGACCAGGGGGCAGGGAGATACGCAGTATTTT. Combining the CDR3 with reference TRBV5-6 and TRBJ2-3 gives the whole variable domain DAGVTQSPTHLIKTRGQQVTLRCSPKSGHDTVSWYQQALGQGPQFIFQYYEEEERQRGNFPDRFSGHQFPNYSSELNVNALLLGDSALYLCASSPTRGQGDTQYFGPGTRLTVL.

The chain employs TRBV2 and TRBJ2-5; D remains ambiguous. CDR3 length: 13 residues. Germline loops: CDR1 SNHLY, CDR2 FYNNEI. Deletions cut 4 bases from V and 0 bases from J, with 6 bases between. The DNA of the CDR3 is TGTGCCAGCAGTGCGGAGTACCAAGAGACCCAGTACTTC. This encodes CASSAEYQETQYF.

The count of this clone is one. The chain uses TRBV18 and TRBJ2-3, with 8 bases lining up with TRBD1. The V gene end was trimmed by 5 bases and the J gene end by 1 base; junction bases not matched to a gene: 2. The CDR3 extends over 14 amino acids. Germline loops: CDR1 KGHSH, CDR2 LQKENI. The CDR3 region is CASSAGGRTDTQYF. The CDR3 DNA sequence: TGTGCCAGCTCAGCAGGGGGCCGCACAGATACGCAGTATTTT.

A remark on this clone: The sample has other DNA sequences that encode this CDR3 too. V is TRBV6-1 and J is TRBJ2-3; D might be TRBD2 (5 bases). The CDR3 loop spans 15 amino acids. With 3 bases removed from V and 1 base from J, the gap between germline ends came to 11 bases. Germline V gives CDR1 MNHNS, CDR2 SASEGT. CDR3 residues: CASSERTSGTDTQYF. The DNA of the CDR3 is TGTGCCAGCAGTGAGAGGACTTCCGGCACAGATACGCAGTATTTT.

This chain joins TRBV18 and TRBJ2-5, with D tentatively TRBD1 (6 bases). The CDR3 runs 14 residues. Trimming left V 3 bases short and J 2 bases short, with 10 bases between. Germline values: CDR1 KGHSH, CDR2 LQKENI. The CDR3: CASSPTGVQETQYF. For the CDR3, the DNA is TGTGCCAGCTCACCGACAGGTGTGCAAGAGACCCAGTACTTC.

V is TRBV10-1 and J is TRBJ1-5; D perhaps matches TRBD1 (6 bases). V was clipped by 10 bases and J by 11 bases, with 24 bases between them. The CDR3 is made up of 14 amino acids. CDR1 and CDR2 from the germline V gene are WNHNN and SYGVQD (reference sequence). CDR3 protein: CATRPKATGLSQHF. CDR3 sequence (DNA): TGCGCCACCAGGCCCAAAGCAACAGGGTTGTCCCAGCATTTT.

The V gene is TRBV6-2 or TRBV6-3, the J gene TRBJ2-2; 7 bases map to TRBD2. The J segment lost 0 bases and the V segment lost 4 bases, leaving 5 bases of the junction unmatched. Germline CDR1 and CDR2: MNHEY and SVGEGT. This CDR3 is built from 16 residues. The CDR3 protein is CASSFRGGANTGELFF. In DNA, the CDR3 is TGTGCCAGCAGTTTTCGCGGGGGAGCGAACACCGGGGAGCTGTTTTTT.

This chain connects TRBV30 to TRBJ2-1, with D uncertain. The germline gives CDR1 GTSNPN, CDR2 SVGIG (reference sequence). The CDR3 covers 12 residues. V was cut by 3 bases and J by 6 bases, with 9 bases left in between. The CDR3 region has the DNA TGTGCCTGGAGGGGTGGGCTCAATGAGCAGTTCTTC. Translation gives CAWRGGLNEQFF.

The chain employs TRBV6-5 and TRBJ1-1; tentatively, D is TRBD1 (5 bases). Trimming removed 6 bases from V and 5 bases from J, with 19 bases in between. This CDR3 comprises 15 residues. Germline V lookup: CDR1 MNHEY, CDR2 SVGAGI. The CDR3 here is CASSSPTRGRTEAFF. CDR3 bases: TGTGCCAGCAGCTCCCCTACACGGGGGAGGACTGAAGCTTTCTTT.